This TCR beta chain was captured in a study of OX40 agonist ivuxolimab in advanced cancers. Study overall: Dosing consisted of intravenous ivuxolimab at 0.01 to 10 mg/kg every 2 weeks. A diagnosis of hepatocellular carcinoma, melanoma, renal cell or head and neck cancer was present in dose-escalation patients.

The timepoints at which blood was sampled were baseline, cycle 4 day 1, and cycle 7 day 1. Germline V lookup: CDR1 SGHAT, CDR2 FQNNGV. J gave up 9 bases and V 2 bases, and 8 bases lay outside the gene matches. This CDR3 has 15 amino acids. Using immunoSEQ multiplex PCR, the repertoire was profiled, and TCRdb retains in-frame clones only, with some absent. This table has 99,000 or so clones, roughly nine tenths appearing once. The chain couples TRBV11-2 to TRBJ2-1; 9 positions match TRBD2. The sample here was CD4+ or CD8+ T cells sorted from blood, taken in a trial of the OX40 agonist ivuxolimab. This clonotype originated in an adult with an advanced solid tumor such as melanoma, head and neck, liver or kidney cancer. CDR3 in amino acids: CASSLKAGGLSEQFF. The DNA for the CDR3 is TGTGCCAGCAGCTTAAAAGCGGGAGGTTTGTCTGAGCAGTTCTTC.